This T cell receptor beta chain originates from a study of T cell responses to AZD1222 COVID-19 vaccine. Broader study findings: A mostly white British donor set with more females was recruited, and clonal diversity was possibly underestimated.

Worth noting for this clone: No antigen is known for it.

Here immunoSEQ multiplex PCR was the method, and the copy in TCRdb shows in-frame clones only, minus some. The sample carries about 110,000 clones, roughly 88% recorded once. Pooled together were second doses at about 4 or about 12 weeks. The CDR3 totals 15 residues. Losses at the gene ends were 3 bases for V and 5 bases for J; bases not matched to a gene: 6. Germline CDR1 is LNHDA and CDR2 is SQIVND (reference sequence). The sequencing used peripheral blood, collected 28 days after the second AZD1222 dose. The TCR sequence derives from an adult who received the AZD1222 COVID-19 vaccine. The chain combines TRBV19 with TRBJ2-1; 8 bases map to TRBD2. The CDR3 protein is CASSMGSGVNNEQFF. The CDR3 nucleotides read TGTGCCAGTAGTATGGGTAGCGGGGTTAACAATGAGCAGTTCTTC.